Sequencing of this TCR beta chain was carried out in a study of cytomegalovirus exposure and HLA in healthy donors. At the level of the study: Ancestry clustering placed around four fifths of under 450 genotyped donors in the Caucasian-associated cluster. Regarding the study as a whole: In a later analysis, a missense DCLRE1C variant was linked to TCR beta V- and J-gene trimming. Several top significant clusters appeared, in a later analysis, to be linked to common viral pathogens.

The CDR3 extends over 16 amino acids. The ends were cut back, 9 bases at V and 4 bases at J, with 22 bases in the middle. The V gene's germline CDR1 is LNHDA and CDR2 SQIVND (reference sequence). In the PCR, 60 Vbeta and 13 Jbeta primers were used. Here immunoSEQ multiplex PCR was the method, and the copy in TCRdb shows in-frame clones only, minus some. This sample has around 150,000 clones, with about 85% found just once. This clone has only one observation. Its target is unknown. This TCR was recovered from a human donor in good health. This chain connects TRBV19 to TRBJ2-1, with D possibly matching TRBD2 (6 bases). The sequencing input was PBMCs. The CDR3, as DNA: TGTGCCAGCAGCCCCCGCGGGGCAGGACGATACAATGAGCAGTTCTTC. Protein: CASSPRGAGRYNEQFF.